The TCR beta chain under discussion was sequenced for a study of blood T cell repertoires in COVID-19. In the study overall: Collection of acute and convalescent COVID-19 samples took place in the United States, Italy and Spain. PBMCs, B-cell-depleted T cells, or T cells provided the cDNA or gDNA that made up the material.

Per the original methods: Reference gene primer amplification gave estimated nucleated cell counts. The protocol was immunoSEQ multiplex PCR, while the TCRdb copy is restricted to in-frame clones and leaves out a portion. V and J calls and clone size are given by that table; D and trimming were obtained from the DNA. The top ten hold about 3% of the sample, which has about 400,000 clones, around nine tenths seen once. Germline V gene sequence: CDR1 SNHLY, CDR2 FYNNEI. V lost 4 bases and J 0 bases, leaving 9 bases between the germline ends. The CDR3 is made up of 15 amino acids. This chain connects TRBV2 to TRBJ2-2; a possible D gene is TRBD1 (5 bases). This receptor was taken from a human donor in a cohort sampled during active COVID-19. Input material: peripheral blood. CDR3 amino acids: CASSGQIANTGELFF. CDR3 in DNA: TGTGCCAGCAGTGGACAGATCGCGAACACCGGGGAGCTGTTTTTT.